In its sample, the clone carrying this T cell receptor beta chain was seen a few times. Clones were read by immunoSEQ multiplex PCR, and TCRdb kept only the in-frame ones, dropping some. The table shows 300,000 to 400,000 clones, with around 87% occurring only once. This sample stems from a study of blood T cell repertoires in COVID-19. As for the study in general: Donors in the United States, Italy and Spain gave samples during acute or convalescent COVID-19. T cells, B-cell-depleted T cells, or PBMCs supplied cDNA or gDNA.

The V gene's germline CDR1 is LGHNA and CDR2 YSLEER. The germline V and J ends were trimmed by 4 bases and 0 bases, with 14 bases remaining between them. This CDR3 is built from 16 residues. Those enrolled in Seattle joined during active infection and were followed longitudinally afterward. Material for sequencing was peripheral blood. The chain is built from TRBV4-3 and TRBJ2-3, with TRBD2 as a possible D gene (6 bases). This TCR came from a woman between 45 and 60 years old with COVID-19, enrolled during active disease. In DNA, the CDR3 is TGCGCCAGCAGCCCGCAGCTTACTAGCAGCACAGATACGCAGTATTTT. Translation gives CASSPQLTSSTDTQYF.